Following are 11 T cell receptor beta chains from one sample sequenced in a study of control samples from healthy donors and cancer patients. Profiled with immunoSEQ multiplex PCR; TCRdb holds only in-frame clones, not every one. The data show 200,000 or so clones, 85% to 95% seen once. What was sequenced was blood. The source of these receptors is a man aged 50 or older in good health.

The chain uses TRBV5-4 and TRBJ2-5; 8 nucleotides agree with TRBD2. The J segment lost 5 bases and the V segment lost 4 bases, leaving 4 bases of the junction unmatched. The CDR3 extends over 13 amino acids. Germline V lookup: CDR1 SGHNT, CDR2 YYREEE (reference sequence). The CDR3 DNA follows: TGTGCCAGCAGCATCCGGGGGGGTGAGACCCAGTACTTC. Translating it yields CASSIRGGETQYF.

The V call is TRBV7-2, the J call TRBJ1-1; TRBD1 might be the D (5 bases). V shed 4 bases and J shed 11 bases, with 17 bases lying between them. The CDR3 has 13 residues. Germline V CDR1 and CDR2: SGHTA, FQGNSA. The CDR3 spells CASSSGREGLAFF. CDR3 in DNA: TGTGCCAGCAGCTCGGGACGGGAAGGGTTGGCTTTCTTT. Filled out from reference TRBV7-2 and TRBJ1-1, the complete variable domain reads GAGVSQSPSNKVTEKGKDVELRCDPISGHTALYWYRQSLGQGLEFLIYFQGNSAPDKSGLPSDRFSAERTGGSVSTLTIQRTQQEDSAVYLCASSSGREGLAFFGQGTRLTVV.

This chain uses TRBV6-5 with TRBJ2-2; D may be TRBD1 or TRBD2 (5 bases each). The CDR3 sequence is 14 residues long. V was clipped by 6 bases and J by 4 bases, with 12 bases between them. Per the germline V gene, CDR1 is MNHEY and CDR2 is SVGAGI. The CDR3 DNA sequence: TGTGCCAGCAGCTTTCGGGGCTTCACCGGGGAGCTGTTTTTT. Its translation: CASSFRGFTGELFF.

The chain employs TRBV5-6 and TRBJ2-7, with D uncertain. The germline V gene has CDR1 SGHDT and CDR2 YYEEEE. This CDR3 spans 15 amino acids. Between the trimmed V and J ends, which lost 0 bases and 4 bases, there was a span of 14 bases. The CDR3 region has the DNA TGTGCCAGCAGCTTGGAAAAATCGAACCTTTACGAGCAGTACTTC. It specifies CASSLEKSNLYEQYF. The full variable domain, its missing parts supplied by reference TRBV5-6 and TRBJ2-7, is DAGVTQSPTHLIKTRGQQVTLRCSPKSGHDTVSWYQQALGQGPQFIFQYYEEEERQRGNFPDRFSGHQFPNYSSELNVNALLLGDSALYLCASSLEKSNLYEQYFGPGTRLTVT.

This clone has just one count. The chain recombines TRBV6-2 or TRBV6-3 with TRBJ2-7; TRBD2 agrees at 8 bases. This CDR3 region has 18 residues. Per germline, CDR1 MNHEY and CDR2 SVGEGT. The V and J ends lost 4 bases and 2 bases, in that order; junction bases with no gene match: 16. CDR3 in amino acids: CASSSLSALAGGTYEQYF. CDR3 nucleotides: TGTGCCAGCAGTTCCCTCTCCGCGCTGGCGGGGGGCACCTACGAGCAGTACTTC.

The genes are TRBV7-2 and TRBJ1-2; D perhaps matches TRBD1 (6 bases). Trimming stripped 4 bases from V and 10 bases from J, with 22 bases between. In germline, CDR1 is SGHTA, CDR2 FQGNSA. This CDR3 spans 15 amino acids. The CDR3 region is CASSSIMGGLGPYTF. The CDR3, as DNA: TGTGCCAGCAGCTCCATAATGGGGGGGCTTGGACCCTACACCTTC.

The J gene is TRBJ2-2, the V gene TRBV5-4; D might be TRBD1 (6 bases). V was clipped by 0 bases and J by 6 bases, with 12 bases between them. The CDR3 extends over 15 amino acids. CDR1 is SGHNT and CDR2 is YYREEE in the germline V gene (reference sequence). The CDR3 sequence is CASSLGQGRSGELFF. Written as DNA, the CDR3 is TGTGCCAGCAGCTTGGGGCAGGGGCGGTCCGGGGAGCTGTTTTTT.

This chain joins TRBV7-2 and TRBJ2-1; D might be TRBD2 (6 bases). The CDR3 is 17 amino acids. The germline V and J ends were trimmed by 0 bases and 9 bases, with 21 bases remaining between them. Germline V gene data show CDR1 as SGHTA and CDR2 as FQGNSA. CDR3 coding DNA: TGTGCCAGCAGCTTAGCGGGATTAAGACTAGGCATTGGTGAGCAGTTCTTC. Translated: CASSLAGLRLGIGEQFF.

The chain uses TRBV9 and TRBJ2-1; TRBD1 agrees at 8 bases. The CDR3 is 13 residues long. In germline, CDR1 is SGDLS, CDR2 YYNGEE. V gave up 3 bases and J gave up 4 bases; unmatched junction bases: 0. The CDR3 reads CASSGTGYNEQFF. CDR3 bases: TGTGCCAGCAGCGGGACAGGGTACAATGAGCAGTTCTTC.

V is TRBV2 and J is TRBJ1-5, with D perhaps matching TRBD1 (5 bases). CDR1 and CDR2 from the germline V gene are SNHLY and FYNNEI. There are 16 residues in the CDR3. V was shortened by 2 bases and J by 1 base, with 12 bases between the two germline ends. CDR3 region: CASSEQGLRSNQPQHF. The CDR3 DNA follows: TGTGCCAGCAGTGAACAGGGTCTCAGGAGCAATCAGCCCCAGCATTTT. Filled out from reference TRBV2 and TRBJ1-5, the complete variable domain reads EPEVTQTPSHQVTQMGQEVILRCVPISNHLYFYWYRQILGQKVEFLVSFYNNEISEKSEIFDDQFSVERPDGSNFTLKIRSTKLEDSAMYFCASSEQGLRSNQPQHFGDGTRLSIL.

The CDR3 sequence is CASSLNSLSTNEKLFF. The CDR3 bases are TGTGCCAGCTCACTAAACAGTCTCTCAACTAATGAAAAACTGTTTTTT. This rearrangement joins TRBV18 to TRBJ1-4; no clear D. This CDR3 region has 16 residues. V gave up 4 bases and J gave up 0 bases, with 12 bases separating them. Germline-derived CDR1 and CDR2 are KGHSH and LQKENI. Variable domain in full (rest from reference TRBV18 and TRBJ1-4): NAGVMQNPRHLVRRRGQEARLRCSPMKGHSHVYWYRQLPEEGLKFMVYLQKENIIDESGMPKERFSAEFPKEGPSILRIQQVVRGDSAAYFCASSLNSLSTNEKLFFGSGTQLSVL.